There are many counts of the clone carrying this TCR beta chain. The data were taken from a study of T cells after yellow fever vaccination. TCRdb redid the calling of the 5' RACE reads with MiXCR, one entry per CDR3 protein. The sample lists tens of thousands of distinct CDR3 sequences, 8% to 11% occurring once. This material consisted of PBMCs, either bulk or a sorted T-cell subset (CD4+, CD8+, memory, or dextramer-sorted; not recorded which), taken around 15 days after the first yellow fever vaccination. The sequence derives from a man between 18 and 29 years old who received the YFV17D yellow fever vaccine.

DNA of the CDR3: TGTGCCAGCAGCCTCTCCCCCCTTCGTAGGACTGAAGCTTTCTTT. The encoded protein is CASSLSPLRRTEAFF. V and J are TRBV7-2 and TRBJ1-1, with D unresolved. V was clipped by 5 bases and J by 5 bases, with 18 bases between them. Per germline, CDR1 SGHTA and CDR2 FQGNSA. The CDR3 is made up of 15 amino acids.